These T cell receptor beta chains were read from a single sample in a study of T cell repertoires in cytomegalovirus infection. TCRdb re-called the reads through MiXCR, storing one row per CDR3 protein. The sample yields about 190,000 distinct CDR3 sequences, roughly 30% seen once. The sequenced material came from PBMCs. The receptors originated from a human donor in good health (CMV status not recorded). Some clones in this sample may be carry-over from other donors' samples. Each CDR3 is given with its conserved first and last residue. A D gene is named only where the DNA matches it firmly. Not all rows give a size; the values are once, few, many and, for expanded clones, a class.

d_call: TRBD2
clone_size: many
v_call: TRBV7-2
j_call: TRBJ2-3
cdr3_nt: TGTGCCACCGCAAGGACTAGCGGAGGCACAGATACGCAGTATTTT
cdr3_aa: CATARTSGGTDTQYF

d_call: TRBD2
clone_size: few
v_call: TRBV20-1
j_call: TRBJ2-1
cdr3_nt: TGCAGTGCTAGACGGACTAGCGGGGCTCACAATGAGCAGTTCTTC
cdr3_aa: CSARRTSGAHNEQFF

d_call: TRBD1
clone_size: -
v_call: TRBV19
j_call: TRBJ2-5
cdr3_nt: TGTGCCAGTAGTATCGGGACAGGGGGAGAGACCCAGTACTTC
cdr3_aa: CASSIGTGGETQYF

d_call: TRBD1
clone_size: few
v_call: TRBV30
j_call: TRBJ1-2
cdr3_nt: TGTGCCTGGAGTCATCAGGGGGCAAACTATGGCTACACCTTC
cdr3_aa: CAWSHQGANYGYTF

d_call: -
clone_size: -
v_call: TRBV6-6
j_call: TRBJ2-5
cdr3_nt: TGTGCCAGCAGTACCTCGGAAGAGACCCAGTACTTC
cdr3_aa: CASSTSEETQYF

d_call: -
clone_size: -
v_call: TRBV7-9
j_call: TRBJ2-3
cdr3_nt: TGTGCCAGCAGCTCGGGAAAGGCAGATACGCAGTATTTT
cdr3_aa: CASSSGKADTQYF

d_call: TRBD1
clone_size: few
v_call: TRBV2
j_call: TRBJ1-2
cdr3_nt: TGTGCCAGCAGCCAGGGGGGAGGGGGCTATGGCTACACCTTC
cdr3_aa: CASSQGGGGYGYTF

d_call: TRBD2
clone_size: -
v_call: TRBV7-3
j_call: TRBJ2-5
cdr3_nt: TGTGCCAGCAGCTCTGGACTAGGGAAGGGGATCCAGTACTTC
cdr3_aa: CASSSGLGKGIQYF

d_call: -
clone_size: many
v_call: TRBV7-2
j_call: TRBJ2-7
cdr3_nt: TGTGCCAGCAGCCTCGTGGACGGGACCTACGAGCAGTACTTC
cdr3_aa: CASSLVDGTYEQYF

d_call: TRBD2
clone_size: few
v_call: TRBV3-1
j_call: TRBJ2-3
cdr3_nt: TGTGCCAGCAGCCAAGAAATGTCTAGCGGGCTCACAGATACGCAGTATTTT
cdr3_aa: CASSQEMSSGLTDTQYF

d_call: -
clone_size: -
v_call: TRBV5-6
j_call: TRBJ2-4
cdr3_nt: TGTGCCAGCAGCCAGACAGGAGAAAACATTCAGTACTTC
cdr3_aa: CASSQTGENIQYF

d_call: -
clone_size: -
v_call: TRBV7-2
j_call: TRBJ1-2
cdr3_nt: TGTGCCAGCACCAACGGGGGCGCCTTCGATGGCTACACCTTC
cdr3_aa: CASTNGGAFDGYTF

d_call: -
clone_size: -
v_call: TRBV11-2
j_call: TRBJ2-7
cdr3_nt: TGTGCCAGCAGCGCCGGGACTTTGAAAGAGCAGTACTTC
cdr3_aa: CASSAGTLKEQYF

d_call: -
clone_size: -
v_call: TRBV20-1
j_call: TRBJ1-1
cdr3_nt: TGCAGTGCTAGAGTCCCGGGACAAGTAGCTTTCTTT
cdr3_aa: CSARVPGQVAFF

d_call: -
clone_size: many
v_call: TRBV12-3/TRBV12-4
j_call: TRBJ1-1
cdr3_nt: TGTGCCAGCAGCCTACAGGGAATCTCATCTGAAGCTTTCTTT
cdr3_aa: CASSLQGISSEAFF

d_call: -
clone_size: -
v_call: TRBV7-3
j_call: TRBJ2-3
cdr3_nt: TGTGCCAGCAGCTTGGGACGGGCAGGCGGAGATACGCAGTATTTT
cdr3_aa: CASSLGRAGGDTQYF

d_call: TRBD1
clone_size: few
v_call: TRBV6-5
j_call: TRBJ1-2
cdr3_nt: TGTGCCAGCAGGGACACAGGGGGCGCGGACTATGGCTACACCTTC
cdr3_aa: CASRDTGGADYGYTF

d_call: -
clone_size: many
v_call: TRBV7-2
j_call: TRBJ1-2
cdr3_nt: TGTGCCAGCACCCCCAGCGGGAGGTTTGGCTACACCTTC
cdr3_aa: CASTPSGRFGYTF

d_call: TRBD1
clone_size: few
v_call: TRBV7-2
j_call: TRBJ2-6
cdr3_nt: TGTGCCAGCAGCTGGACAGGGACTGGGGCCAACGTCCTGACTTTC
cdr3_aa: CASSWTGTGANVLTF

d_call: -
clone_size: few
v_call: TRBV7-3
j_call: TRBJ1-6
cdr3_nt: TGTGCCAGCAGCTTAGATGGAGCTTCACCCCTCCACTTT
cdr3_aa: CASSLDGASPLHF

d_call: TRBD1
clone_size: many
v_call: TRBV6-2/TRBV6-3
j_call: TRBJ2-1
cdr3_nt: TGTGCCAGCACGAGTCGGACAGGGAAAGACTCCTACAATGAGCAGTTCTTC
cdr3_aa: CASTSRTGKDSYNEQFF

d_call: -
clone_size: -
v_call: TRBV5-1
j_call: TRBJ1-2
cdr3_nt: TGCGCCAGCAGCTTGTCCAGGAGCTATGGCTACACCTTC
cdr3_aa: CASSLSRSYGYTF

d_call: -
clone_size: -
v_call: TRBV10-3
j_call: TRBJ2-7
cdr3_nt: TGTGCCATCAGTGCGGTCGGGGAGCAGTACTTC
cdr3_aa: CAISAVGEQYF

d_call: TRBD1
clone_size: -
v_call: TRBV7-9
j_call: TRBJ1-1
cdr3_nt: TGTGCCAGCAGCTTAGGGGCGACAGGGTCTGAAGCTTTCTTT
cdr3_aa: CASSLGATGSEAFF

d_call: -
clone_size: few
v_call: TRBV12-3/TRBV12-4
j_call: TRBJ1-1
cdr3_nt: TGTGCCAGCACCTACGTGGGGGGGAACACTGAAGCTTTCTTT
cdr3_aa: CASTYVGGNTEAFF

d_call: -
clone_size: -
v_call: TRBV12-3/TRBV12-4
j_call: TRBJ1-5
cdr3_nt: TGTGCCAGCAGTGCTAGGGGCTCCTTCAATATAGGCAATCAGCCCCAGCATTTT
cdr3_aa: CASSARGSFNIGNQPQHF

d_call: -
clone_size: many
v_call: TRBV7-2
j_call: TRBJ1-1
cdr3_nt: TGTGCCAGCAGCCGGGCGGGGGTAGACACTGAAGCTTTCTTT
cdr3_aa: CASSRAGVDTEAFF

d_call: TRBD1
clone_size: -
v_call: TRBV19
j_call: TRBJ1-1
cdr3_nt: TGTGCCAGTAGTGGGCCCTGGACAGGAAATACTGAAGCTTTCTTT
cdr3_aa: CASSGPWTGNTEAFF

d_call: -
clone_size: few
v_call: TRBV29-1
j_call: TRBJ2-7
cdr3_nt: TGCAGCGTAACAGCCGCCTACGAGCAGTACTTC
cdr3_aa: CSVTAAYEQYF

d_call: TRBD1
clone_size: few
v_call: TRBV11-2
j_call: TRBJ2-7
cdr3_nt: TGTGCCAGCAGCTCCCTCCGGACAGGGTTATCCTACGAGCAGTACTTC
cdr3_aa: CASSSLRTGLSYEQYF

d_call: -
clone_size: few
v_call: TRBV14
j_call: TRBJ1-4
cdr3_nt: TGTGCCAGCAGCCAAGGGAGAACAACTAATGAAAAACTGTTTTTT
cdr3_aa: CASSQGRTTNEKLFF

d_call: -
clone_size: -
v_call: TRBV30
j_call: TRBJ1-2
cdr3_nt: TGTGCCTGGAGTGTACGGGAGCAGCCCTATGGCTACACCTTC
cdr3_aa: CAWSVREQPYGYTF

d_call: -
clone_size: -
v_call: TRBV29-1
j_call: TRBJ2-3
cdr3_nt: TGCAGCCTACTGGGGCGGGGAGGTGATACAGATACGCAGTATTTT
cdr3_aa: CSLLGRGGDTDTQYF

d_call: -
clone_size: few
v_call: TRBV20-1
j_call: TRBJ2-2
cdr3_nt: TGCAGTGCTCGATTAGGGGTGACGCGGCGATACGGGGAGCTGTTTTTT
cdr3_aa: CSARLGVTRRYGELFF

d_call: -
clone_size: -
v_call: TRBV20-1
j_call: TRBJ1-2
cdr3_nt: TGCAGTGTTCAACCAACGGCCTATGGCTACACCTTC
cdr3_aa: CSVQPTAYGYTF

d_call: TRBD1
clone_size: many
v_call: TRBV7-2
j_call: TRBJ1-2
cdr3_nt: TGTGCCAGCAGCTTCCGAATCACAGGGGGAGAAAACTATGGCTACACCTTC
cdr3_aa: CASSFRITGGENYGYTF

d_call: TRBD2
clone_size: -
v_call: TRBV15
j_call: TRBJ2-2
cdr3_nt: TGTGCCACCAGTCAACGGGGGGCGAACACCGGGGAGCTGTTTTTT
cdr3_aa: CATSQRGANTGELFF

d_call: -
clone_size: -
v_call: TRBV10-3
j_call: TRBJ2-7
cdr3_nt: TGTGCCATCAGTGACCCTCTGACACTCCACGATACCTACGAGCAGTACTTC
cdr3_aa: CAISDPLTLHDTYEQYF

d_call: -
clone_size: -
v_call: TRBV24-1
j_call: TRBJ2-2
cdr3_nt: TGTGCCACCAGTGACGCGGGGTACACCGGGGAGCTGTTTTTT
cdr3_aa: CATSDAGYTGELFF

d_call: -
clone_size: -
v_call: TRBV19
j_call: TRBJ1-1
cdr3_nt: TGTGCCAGTAGGGGCGGACGGTCGAACACTGAAGCTTTCTTT
cdr3_aa: CASRGGRSNTEAFF

d_call: -
clone_size: few
v_call: TRBV7-8
j_call: TRBJ1-5
cdr3_nt: TGTGCCAGCAGCCGAGGGACCGTGGATCAGCCCCAGCATTTT
cdr3_aa: CASSRGTVDQPQHF

d_call: TRBD2
clone_size: -
v_call: TRBV7-9
j_call: TRBJ2-1
cdr3_nt: TGTGCCAGCAGCACTCGGACTAGCGGGGGGTTCAATGAGCAGTTCTTC
cdr3_aa: CASSTRTSGGFNEQFF

d_call: -
clone_size: -
v_call: TRBV6-5
j_call: TRBJ1-5
cdr3_nt: TGTGCCAGCAGTTACTCGGGTTTAAGGGGAAGCGATCAGCCCCAGCATTTT
cdr3_aa: CASSYSGLRGSDQPQHF

d_call: -
clone_size: few
v_call: TRBV7-9
j_call: TRBJ1-5
cdr3_nt: TGTGCCAGCAGCTTAGACGCAGGGGATCAGCCCCAGCATTTT
cdr3_aa: CASSLDAGDQPQHF

d_call: -
clone_size: -
v_call: TRBV18
j_call: TRBJ2-7
cdr3_nt: TGTGCCAGCTCACCACGGAACCTTGAGGGCGAGCAGTACTTC
cdr3_aa: CASSPRNLEGEQYF

d_call: TRBD1
clone_size: -
v_call: TRBV13
j_call: TRBJ2-5
cdr3_nt: TGTGCCAGCAGCTTAGTGGACAGGGGAGGAGAGACCCAGTACTTC
cdr3_aa: CASSLVDRGGETQYF

d_call: TRBD2
clone_size: few
v_call: TRBV14
j_call: TRBJ2-3
cdr3_nt: TGTGCCAGCAGCCAAGATCTTCCCGGTGCGGGGGGGGGAGATACGCAGTATTTT
cdr3_aa: CASSQDLPGAGGGDTQYF

d_call: -
clone_size: -
v_call: TRBV12-3/TRBV12-4
j_call: TRBJ2-1
cdr3_nt: TGTGCCAGCAGTTCCCGGACTGGAACGGATGAGCAGTTCTTC
cdr3_aa: CASSSRTGTDEQFF

d_call: -
clone_size: few
v_call: TRBV20-1
j_call: TRBJ2-3
cdr3_nt: TGCAGTGCTAGGAGGACGGGATTTAGCACAGATACGCAGTATTTT
cdr3_aa: CSARRTGFSTDTQYF

d_call: -
clone_size: -
v_call: TRBV29-1
j_call: TRBJ1-1
cdr3_nt: TGCAGCGTTGTTGGGGGGCAGGGTCGAATGAACACTGAAGCTTTCTTT
cdr3_aa: CSVVGGQGRMNTEAFF

d_call: -
clone_size: -
v_call: TRBV10-3
j_call: TRBJ1-2
cdr3_nt: TGTGCCATCAGTGAGTCCGGGGAGAGGAGCTATGGCTACACCTTC
cdr3_aa: CAISESGERSYGYTF

d_call: TRBD1
clone_size: few
v_call: TRBV10-3
j_call: TRBJ2-5
cdr3_nt: TGTGCCATCAGCCGGGACAGTCAAGAGACCCAGTACTTC
cdr3_aa: CAISRDSQETQYF

d_call: -
clone_size: few
v_call: TRBV20-1
j_call: TRBJ2-1
cdr3_nt: TGCAGTGCTACGCAGGGAAAAGTCTCCTACAATGAGCAGTTCTTC
cdr3_aa: CSATQGKVSYNEQFF